This T cell receptor beta chain appears in the sequencing data of a study of Ad26.COV2.S vaccination and SARS-CoV-2 variants. Study information: Among those in the COV1001 Ad26.COV2.S trial arm was the donor. Participants got Ad26.COV2.S intramuscularly, once or twice 56 days apart. The study, taken as a whole, reports: Vaccinated individuals (as opposed to placebo recipients) had higher spike-specific TCR breadth. Non-spike TCR breadth did not differ much between vaccine and placebo recipients.

This CDR3 is 14 amino acids long. J lost 8 bases, V lost 0 bases, and 6 bases had no gene match. The germline V gene has CDR1 MNHEY and CDR2 SMNVEV (reference sequence). Of note for this clone: What it recognizes is unknown.

Described treatment: around 19 received Ad26.COV2.S at low or high dose, single or two shots; about 5 received placebo; per-sample allocation not given. Sampling occurred on day 63 after the first vaccine or placebo injection. TCRdb keeps only in-frame clones here, not all; method: immunoSEQ multiplex PCR. The sample lists 350,000 to 500,000 clones, approximately 92% occurring once. The V and J genes are TRBV27 and TRBJ1-2, with 7 bases matching TRBD1. The sequencing used peripheral blood, collected in a trial of Ad26.COV2.S vaccine versus placebo. The receptor's source is a person aged 18 to 59 who received the Ad26.COV2.S COVID-19 vaccine or a placebo. DNA for the CDR3: TGTGCCAGCAGTTTATCGACAGGGCTTGGGGGCTACACCTTC. Translated, it gives CASSLSTGLGGYTF.